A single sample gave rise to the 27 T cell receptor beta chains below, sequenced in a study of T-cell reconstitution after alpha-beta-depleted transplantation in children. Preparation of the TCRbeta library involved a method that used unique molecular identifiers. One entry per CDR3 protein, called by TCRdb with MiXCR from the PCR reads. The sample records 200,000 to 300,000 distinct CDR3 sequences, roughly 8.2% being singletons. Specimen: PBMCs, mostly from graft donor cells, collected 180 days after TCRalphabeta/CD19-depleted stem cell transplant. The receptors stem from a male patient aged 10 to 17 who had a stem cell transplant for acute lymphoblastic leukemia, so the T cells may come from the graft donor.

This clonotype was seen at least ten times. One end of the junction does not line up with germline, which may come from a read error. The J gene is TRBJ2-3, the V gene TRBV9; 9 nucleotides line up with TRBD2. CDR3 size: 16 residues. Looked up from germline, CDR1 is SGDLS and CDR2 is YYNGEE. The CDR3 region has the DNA TGTGCCAGCAGCTCCGTTCCCGGGACTAGCATAGATACGCAGTATTTT. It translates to CASSSVPGTSIDTQYF. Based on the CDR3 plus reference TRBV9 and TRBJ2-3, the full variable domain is DSGVTQTPKHLITATGQRVTLRCSPRSGDLSVYWYQQSLDQGLQFLIQYYNGEERAKGNILERFSAQQFPDLHSELNLSSLELGDSALYFCASSSVPGTSIDTQYFGPGTRLTVL.

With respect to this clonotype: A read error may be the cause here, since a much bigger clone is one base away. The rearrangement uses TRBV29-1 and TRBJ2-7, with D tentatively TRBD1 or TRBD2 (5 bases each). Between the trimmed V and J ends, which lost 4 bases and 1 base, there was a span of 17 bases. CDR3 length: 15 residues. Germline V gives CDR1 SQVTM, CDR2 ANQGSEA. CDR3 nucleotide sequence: TGCAGCGTTGGAGATTACAAGGGGAGATCCTACGAGCAGTACTTC. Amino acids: CSVGDYKGRSYEQYF.

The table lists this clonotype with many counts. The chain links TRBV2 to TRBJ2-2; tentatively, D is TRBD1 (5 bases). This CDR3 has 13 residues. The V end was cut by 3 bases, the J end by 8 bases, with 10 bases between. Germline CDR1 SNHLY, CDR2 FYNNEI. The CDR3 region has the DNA TGTGCCAGCAGTGACAGGGAACGGGGGGAGCTGTTTTTT. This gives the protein CASSDRERGELFF.

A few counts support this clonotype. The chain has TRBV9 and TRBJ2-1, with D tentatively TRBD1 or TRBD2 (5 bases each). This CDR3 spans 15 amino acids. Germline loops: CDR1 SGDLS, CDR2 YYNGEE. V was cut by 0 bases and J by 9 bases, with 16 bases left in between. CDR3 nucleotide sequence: TGTGCCAGCAGCGTAGGGGCAGGGAAAGGGAGTGAGCAGTTCTTC. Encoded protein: CASSVGAGKGSEQFF.

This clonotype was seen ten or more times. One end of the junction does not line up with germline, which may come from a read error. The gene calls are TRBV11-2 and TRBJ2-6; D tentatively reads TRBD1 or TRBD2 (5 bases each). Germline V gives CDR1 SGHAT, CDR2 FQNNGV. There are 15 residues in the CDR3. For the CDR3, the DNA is TGTGCCATCAGCTTCGGGACCCCTGGGGCCAACGTCCTGACTTTC. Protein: CAISFGTPGANVLTF. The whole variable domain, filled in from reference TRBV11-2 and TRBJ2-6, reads EAGVAQSPRYKIIEKRQSVAFWCNPISGHATLYWYQQILGQGPKLLIQFQNNGVVDDSQLPKDRFSAERLKGVDSTLKIQPAKLEDSAVYLCAISFGTPGANVLTFGAGSRLTVL.

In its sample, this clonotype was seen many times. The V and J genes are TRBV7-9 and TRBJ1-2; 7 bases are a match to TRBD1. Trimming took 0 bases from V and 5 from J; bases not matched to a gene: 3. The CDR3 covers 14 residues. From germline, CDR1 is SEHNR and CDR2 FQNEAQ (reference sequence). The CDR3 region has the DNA TGTGCCAGCAGCTTAGCCGGGACAGAGTATGGCTACACCTTC. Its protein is CASSLAGTEYGYTF.

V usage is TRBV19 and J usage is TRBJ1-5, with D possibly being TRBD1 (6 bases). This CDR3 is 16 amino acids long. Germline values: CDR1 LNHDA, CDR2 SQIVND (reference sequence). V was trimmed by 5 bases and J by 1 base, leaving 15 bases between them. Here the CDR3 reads CASSPKAGASNQPQHF. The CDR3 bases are TGTGCCAGTAGTCCCAAGGCAGGGGCGAGCAATCAGCCCCAGCATTTT.

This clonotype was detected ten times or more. The DNA for the CDR3 is TGTGCCAGCAGCTTATCAGGGCATGAGCAGTTCTTC. Translated, it gives CASSLSGHEQFF. The genes are TRBV7-2 and TRBJ2-1, with TRBD1 as a possible D gene (5 bases). Germline V gene sequence: CDR1 SGHTA, CDR2 FQGNSA. Trimming took 2 bases from V and 8 from J, leaving 7 bases between them. There are 12 residues in the CDR3.

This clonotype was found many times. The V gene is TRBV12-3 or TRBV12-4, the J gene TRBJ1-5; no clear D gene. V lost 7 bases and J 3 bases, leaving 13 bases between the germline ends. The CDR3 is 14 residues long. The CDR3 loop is CASTKAGPNQPQHF. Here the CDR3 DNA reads TGTGCCAGCACCAAGGCGGGCCCCAATCAGCCCCAGCATTTT.

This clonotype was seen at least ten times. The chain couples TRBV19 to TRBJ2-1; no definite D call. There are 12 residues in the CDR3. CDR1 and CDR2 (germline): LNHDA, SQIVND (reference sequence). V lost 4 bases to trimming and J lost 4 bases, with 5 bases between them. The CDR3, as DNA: TGTGCCAGTAGTACCCATTACAATGAGCAGTTCTTC. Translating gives CASSTHYNEQFF.

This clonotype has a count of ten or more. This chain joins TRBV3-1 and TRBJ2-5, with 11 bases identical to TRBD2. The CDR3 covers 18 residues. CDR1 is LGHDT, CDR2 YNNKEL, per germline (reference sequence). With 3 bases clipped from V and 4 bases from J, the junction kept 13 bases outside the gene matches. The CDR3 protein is CASSHVSGGAIFGETQYF. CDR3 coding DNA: TGTGCCAGCAGCCATGTTAGCGGGGGGGCAATTTTTGGAGAGACCCAGTACTTC.

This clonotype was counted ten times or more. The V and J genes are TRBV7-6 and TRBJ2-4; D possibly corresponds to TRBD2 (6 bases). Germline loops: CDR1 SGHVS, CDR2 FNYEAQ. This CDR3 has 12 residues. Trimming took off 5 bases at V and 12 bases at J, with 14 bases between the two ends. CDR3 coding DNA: TGTGCCAGCAGCCTAGATGGAGGGGCTCAGTACTTC. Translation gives CASSLDGGAQYF.

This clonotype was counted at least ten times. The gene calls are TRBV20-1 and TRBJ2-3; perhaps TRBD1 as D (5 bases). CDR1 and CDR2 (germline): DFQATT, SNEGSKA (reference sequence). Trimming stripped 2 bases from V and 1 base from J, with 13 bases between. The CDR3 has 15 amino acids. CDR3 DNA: TGCAGTGCTAGATTCCCGCAGGGCGGCACAGATACGCAGTATTTT. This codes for CSARFPQGGTDTQYF.

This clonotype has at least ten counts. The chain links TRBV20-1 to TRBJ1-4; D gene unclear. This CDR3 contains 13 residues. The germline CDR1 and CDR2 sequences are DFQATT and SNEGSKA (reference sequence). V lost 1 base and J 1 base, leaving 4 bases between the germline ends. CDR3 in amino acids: CSARGRTNEKLFF. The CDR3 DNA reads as TGCAGTGCTAGAGGGAGAACTAATGAAAAACTGTTTTTT.

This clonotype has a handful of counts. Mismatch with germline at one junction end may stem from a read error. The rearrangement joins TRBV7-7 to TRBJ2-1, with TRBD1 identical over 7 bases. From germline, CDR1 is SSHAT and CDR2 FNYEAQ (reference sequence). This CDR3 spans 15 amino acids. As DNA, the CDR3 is TGTGCTAGCAGCTTAGCGTTACCGGGACAGTCTGAGCAGTTCTTC. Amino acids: CASSLALPGQSEQFF.

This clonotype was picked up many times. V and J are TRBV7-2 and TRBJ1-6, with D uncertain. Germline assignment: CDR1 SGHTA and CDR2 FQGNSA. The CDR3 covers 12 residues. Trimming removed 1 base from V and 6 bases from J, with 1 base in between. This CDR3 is CASSLVNSPLHF. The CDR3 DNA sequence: TGTGCCAGCAGCTTAGTTAATTCACCCCTCCACTTT.

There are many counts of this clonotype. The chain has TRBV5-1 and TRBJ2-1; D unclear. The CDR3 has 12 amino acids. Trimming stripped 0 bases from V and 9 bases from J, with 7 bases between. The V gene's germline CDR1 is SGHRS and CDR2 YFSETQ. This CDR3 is CASSLGEGEQFF. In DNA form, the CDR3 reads TGCGCCAGCAGCTTGGGGGAAGGTGAGCAGTTCTTC.

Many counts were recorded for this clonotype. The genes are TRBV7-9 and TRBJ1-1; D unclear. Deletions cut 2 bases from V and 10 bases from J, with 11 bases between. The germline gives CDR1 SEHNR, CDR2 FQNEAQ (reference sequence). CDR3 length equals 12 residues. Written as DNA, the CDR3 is TGTGCCAGCAGCTTACAAGGTAGAGGAGCTTTCTTT. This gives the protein CASSLQGRGAFF. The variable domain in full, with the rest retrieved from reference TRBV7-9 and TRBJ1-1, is DTGVSQNPRHKITKRGQNVTFRCDPISEHNRLYWYRQTLGQGPEFLTYFQNEAQLEKSRLLSDRFSAERPKGSFSTLEIQRTEQGDSAMYLCASSLQGRGAFFGQGTRLTVV.

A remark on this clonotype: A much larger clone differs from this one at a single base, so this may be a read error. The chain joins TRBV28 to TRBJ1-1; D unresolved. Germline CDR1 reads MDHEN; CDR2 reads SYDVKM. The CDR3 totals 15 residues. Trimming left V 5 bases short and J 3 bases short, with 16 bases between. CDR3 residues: CASSHDRRADTEAFF. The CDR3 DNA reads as TGTGCCAGCAGTCACGATCGACGGGCGGACACTGAAGCTTTCTTT.

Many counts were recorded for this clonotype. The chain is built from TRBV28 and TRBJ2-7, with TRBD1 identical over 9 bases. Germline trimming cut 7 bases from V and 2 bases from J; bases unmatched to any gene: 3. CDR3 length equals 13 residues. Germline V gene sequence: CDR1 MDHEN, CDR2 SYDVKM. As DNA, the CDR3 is TGTGCCAGCAAACAGGGGGCCACCTACGAGCAGTACTTC. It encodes CASKQGATYEQYF.

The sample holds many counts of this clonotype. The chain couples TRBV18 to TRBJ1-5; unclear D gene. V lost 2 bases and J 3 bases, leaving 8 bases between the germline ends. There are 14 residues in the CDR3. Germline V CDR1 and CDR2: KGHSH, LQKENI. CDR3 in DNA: TGTGCCAGCTCACCAGGTACAGCCAATCAGCCCCAGCATTTT. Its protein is CASSPGTANQPQHF.

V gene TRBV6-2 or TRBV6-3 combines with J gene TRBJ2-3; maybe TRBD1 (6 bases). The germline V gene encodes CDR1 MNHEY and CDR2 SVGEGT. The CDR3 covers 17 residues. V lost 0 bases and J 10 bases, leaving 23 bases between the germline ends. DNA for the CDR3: TGTGCCAGCAGTTACTCGGAGTCCATCAGGTTCACAGGGTCGCAGTATTTT. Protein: CASSYSESIRFTGSQYF.

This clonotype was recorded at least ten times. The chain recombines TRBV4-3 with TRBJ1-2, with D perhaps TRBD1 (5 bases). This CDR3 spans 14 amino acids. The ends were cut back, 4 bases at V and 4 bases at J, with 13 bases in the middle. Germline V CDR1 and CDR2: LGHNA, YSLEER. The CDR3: CASSPTRASYGYTF. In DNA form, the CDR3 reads TGCGCCAGCAGCCCCACCAGGGCCTCCTATGGCTACACCTTC.

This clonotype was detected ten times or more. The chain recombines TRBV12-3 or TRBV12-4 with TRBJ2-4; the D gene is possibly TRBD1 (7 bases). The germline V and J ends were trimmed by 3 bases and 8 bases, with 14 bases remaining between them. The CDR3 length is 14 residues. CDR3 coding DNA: TGTGCCAGCAGTTTGGCGCAGGGGGGAGACATTCAGTACTTC. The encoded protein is CASSLAQGGDIQYF.

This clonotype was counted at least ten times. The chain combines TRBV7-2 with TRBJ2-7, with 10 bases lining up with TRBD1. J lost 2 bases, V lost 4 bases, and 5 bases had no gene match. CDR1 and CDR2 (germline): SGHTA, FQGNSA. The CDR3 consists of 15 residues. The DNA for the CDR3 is TGTGCCAGCAGCTCAGCGGGACAGGGGACCTACGAGCAGTACTTC. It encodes CASSSAGQGTYEQYF.

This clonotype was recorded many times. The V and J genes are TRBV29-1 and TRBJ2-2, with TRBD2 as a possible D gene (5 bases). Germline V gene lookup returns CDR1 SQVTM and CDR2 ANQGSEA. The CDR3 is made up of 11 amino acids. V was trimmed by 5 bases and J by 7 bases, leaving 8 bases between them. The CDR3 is CSVFEGGELFF. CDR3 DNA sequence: TGCAGCGTTTTCGAGGGCGGGGAGCTGTTTTTT.

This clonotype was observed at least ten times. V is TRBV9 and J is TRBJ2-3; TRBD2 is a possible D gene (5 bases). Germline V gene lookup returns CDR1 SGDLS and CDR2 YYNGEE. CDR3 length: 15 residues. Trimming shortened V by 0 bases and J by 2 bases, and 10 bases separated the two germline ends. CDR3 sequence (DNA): TGTGCCAGCAGCGTAGCGGGATTTCTCACAGATACGCAGTATTTT. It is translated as CASSVAGFLTDTQYF.